A few counts support the clone carrying this T cell receptor beta chain. This CDR3 is 13 amino acids long. The V and J ends lost 4 bases and 2 bases respectively, with 9 bases between them. The germline CDR1 and CDR2 sequences are SGHNT and YYREEE (reference sequence). This specimen belongs to a study of cytomegalovirus exposure and HLA in healthy donors. It was with 60 Vbeta and 13 Jbeta primers that the PCR ran. TCRdb's table, derived via immunoSEQ multiplex PCR, lists solely in-frame clones and lacks some. The sample contains 99,000 or so clones, about 15% of which appear only once. The rearrangement uses TRBV5-4 and TRBJ1-2; D is uncertain. The clonotype was recovered from a female donor in good health and CMV-seronegative. Sequencing was done on a sample of PBMCs. The CDR3 DNA sequence: TGTGCCAGCAGCGGAACAGCCAACTATGGCTACACCTTC. Encoded protein: CASSGTANYGYTF.